This TCR beta chain originates from a study of regulatory T cells in long-lasting Graves disease. General study findings and limits: Samples came from peripheral blood alone, without thyroid tissue.

CDR3 length: 16 residues. This clonotype was observed many times. Its antigen is not identified. Time point reported: newly diagnosed GD, antithyroid drugs for less than 3 months. Isolated PBMC RNA provided the starting material for the TCR library. The authors built TCR beta libraries using iRepertoire HTBI primers and Arm-PCR of CDR3 regions. MiXCR, applied by TCRdb to the multiplex PCR reads, yields one record per CDR3 protein. This table has under 300,000 distinct CDR3 sequences, around 20% appearing once. This clonotype was sampled from a female donor with Graves disease. V and J are TRBV3-2 and TRBJ1-5; the DNA was not compared with TRBD1, the D call given in the table. TRBV3-2 is assigned pseudogene status. Sequences were derived from peripheral blood mononuclear cells (PBMCs), sampled at new diagnosis, from a patient treated with antithyroid drugs. Written as DNA, the CDR3 is TGTGCCAGCAGCCAGCCGGGACAGGGGTTCGATCAGCCCCAGCATTTT. It yields the protein CASSQPGQGFDQPQHF.